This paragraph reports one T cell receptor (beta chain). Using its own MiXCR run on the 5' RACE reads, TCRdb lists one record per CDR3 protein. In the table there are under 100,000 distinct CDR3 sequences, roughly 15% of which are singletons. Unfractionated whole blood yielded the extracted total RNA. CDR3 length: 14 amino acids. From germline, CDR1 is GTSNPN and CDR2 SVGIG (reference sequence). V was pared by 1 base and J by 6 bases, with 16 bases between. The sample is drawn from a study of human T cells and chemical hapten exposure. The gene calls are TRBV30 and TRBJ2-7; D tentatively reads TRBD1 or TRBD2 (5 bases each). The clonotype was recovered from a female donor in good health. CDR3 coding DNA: TGTGCCTGGAGTGAAGGGACCTACCCCCTCGAGCAGTACTTC. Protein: CAWSEGTYPLEQYF.